This T cell receptor beta chain originates from a study of PD-L1 blockade in urothelial cancer. Sequencing used immunoSEQ multiplex PCR; TCRdb keeps in-frame clones, though not all of them. The sample carries about 76,000 clones, around 93% recorded once. The CDR3 totals 14 residues. Germline CDR1 is LNHDA and CDR2 is SQIVND (reference sequence). With V trimmed by 6 bases and J by 7 bases, 9 bases remained unmatched. The time point was: peripheral blood 6 weeks after treatment start. The source material was PBMCs, sampled around atezolizumab (anti-PD-L1) treatment. This TCR was recovered from a woman older than 75 with urothelial cancer. V usage is TRBV19 and J usage is TRBJ1-5; 7 bases are a match to TRBD1. CDR3 loop: CASSRDSGRQPQHF. CDR3 sequence (DNA): TGTGCCAGTAGCCGGGACAGTGGAAGGCAGCCCCAGCATTTT.